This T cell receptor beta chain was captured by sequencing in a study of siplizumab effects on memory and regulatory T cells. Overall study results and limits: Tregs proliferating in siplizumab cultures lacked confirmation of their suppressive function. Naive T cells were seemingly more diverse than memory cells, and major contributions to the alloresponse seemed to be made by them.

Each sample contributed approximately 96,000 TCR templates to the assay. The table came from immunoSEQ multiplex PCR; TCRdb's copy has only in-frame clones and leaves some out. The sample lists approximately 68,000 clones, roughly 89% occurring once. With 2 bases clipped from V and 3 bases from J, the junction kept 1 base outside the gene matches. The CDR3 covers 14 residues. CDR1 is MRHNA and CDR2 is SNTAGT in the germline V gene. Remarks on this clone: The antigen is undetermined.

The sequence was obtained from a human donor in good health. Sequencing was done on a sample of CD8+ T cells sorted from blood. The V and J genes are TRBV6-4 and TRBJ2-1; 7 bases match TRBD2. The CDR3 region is CASSDGGDYNEQFF. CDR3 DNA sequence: TGTGCCAGCAGTGACGGGGGGGACTACAATGAGCAGTTCTTC.